The 26 T cell receptor beta chains below all came from one sample that was sequenced in a study of vaccination effects on CD4 cells after COVID-19. TCRdb keeps only in-frame clones here, not all; method: immunoSEQ multiplex PCR. The sample holds roughly 27,000 clones, 77% seen once. The ViraFEST assay expanded antigen-specific CD4+ T cells with viral peptide pools before sequencing. CD4+ T cell isolation took place after approximately 11 days of culture. A positive SARS-CoV-2 PCR test fell between March and December 2020. No antigen has been identified for these receptors. This sample comprised CD4+ T cells from PBMCs cultured with HCoV-NL63 spike peptides, obtained before COVID-19 vaccination. The source of these receptors is a human donor who had a prior SARS-CoV-2 infection.

The chain carries TRBV7-2 and TRBJ1-5; D is ambiguous. V was shortened by 2 bases and J by 0 bases, with 8 bases between the two germline ends. CDR1 SGHTA and CDR2 FQGNSA come from the germline V gene. The CDR3 length is 15 residues. In nucleotides, the CDR3 is TGTGCCAGCAGCTTAATGAGTTATAGCAATCAGCCCCAGCATTTT. It is translated as CASSLMSYSNQPQHF.

The chain links TRBV7-3 to TRBJ2-1; D gene ambiguous. Deletions cut 2 bases from V and 10 bases from J, with 15 bases between. The CDR3 length is 14 residues. CDR1 is SGHTA and CDR2 is FQGTGA in the germline V gene. The CDR3 protein is CASSLDSAAGEQFF. The CDR3 DNA reads TGTGCCAGCAGCTTAGATTCGGCGGCAGGCGAGCAGTTCTTC. Full variable domain (remainder filled in from reference TRBV7-3 and TRBJ2-1): GAGVSQTPSNKVTEKGKYVELRCDPISGHTALYWYRQSLGQGPEFLIYFQGTGAADDSGLPNDRFFAVRPEGSVSTLKIQRTERGDSAVYLCASSLDSAAGEQFFGPGTRLTVL.

V usage is TRBV3-1 (or the pseudogene TRBV3-2) and J usage is TRBJ2-7; 9 positions agree with TRBD1. With V trimmed by 6 bases and J by 6 bases, 9 bases remained unmatched. Germline-derived CDR1 and CDR2 are LGHDT and YNNKEL (reference sequence). CDR3 length: 14 amino acids. In DNA form, the CDR3 reads TGTGCCAGCAGTCTCGCAGGGACAGGGTTCGAGCAGTACTTC. Translating it yields CASSLAGTGFEQYF.

This clone has a single count. This chain connects TRBV5-1 to TRBJ2-1, with TRBD2 identical over 14 bases. V shed 6 bases and J 8 bases; nucleotides not matched to a gene: 7. Per germline, CDR1 SGHRS and CDR2 YFSETQ. This CDR3 is 15 amino acids long. The CDR3 region has the DNA TGCGCCAGCACTTCCGGGACTAGCGGGAGCTATGAGCAGTTCTTC. This gives the protein CASTSGTSGSYEQFF.

This chain joins TRBV29-1 and TRBJ2-1, with a possible D match to TRBD2 (5 bases). From germline, CDR1 is SQVTM and CDR2 ANQGSEA. This CDR3 is built from 13 residues. Deletions cut 6 bases from V and 6 bases from J, with 15 bases between. CDR3 in amino acids: CSVLASWVNEQFF. The CDR3 nucleotides are TGCAGCGTATTAGCGAGTTGGGTCAATGAGCAGTTCTTC.

This chain uses TRBV19 with TRBJ2-5, with 8 positions matching TRBD2. This CDR3 spans 13 amino acids. J lost 7 bases, V lost 4 bases, and 5 bases had no gene match. Germline V gives CDR1 LNHDA, CDR2 SQIVND (reference sequence). CDR3 nucleotide sequence: TGTGCCAGTAGTACCACACGGGGGGGGACCCAGTACTTC. Its translation is CASSTTRGGTQYF.

This clone was seen only once. V and J are TRBV4-1 and TRBJ1-2, with D tentatively TRBD1 (5 bases). The germline gives CDR1 MGHRA, CDR2 YSYEKL. Trimming removed 4 bases from V and 5 bases from J, with 14 bases in between. The CDR3 is 14 amino acids. CDR3 loop: CASSRETAVYGYTF. The CDR3 DNA reads TGCGCCAGCAGCCGAGAGACAGCGGTATATGGCTACACCTTC.

This sequence joins TRBV20-1 and TRBJ2-7; D not resolved. The CDR3 extends over 13 amino acids. The germline V gene encodes CDR1 DFQATT and CDR2 SNEGSKA (reference sequence). Trimming left V 3 bases short and J 0 bases short, with 9 bases between. The CDR3 sequence is CSASIQASYEQYF. The CDR3 DNA follows: TGCAGTGCTAGTATTCAGGCCTCCTACGAGCAGTACTTC.

The rearrangement links TRBV5-1 to TRBJ1-5; maybe TRBD1 (5 bases). The CDR3 runs 15 residues. CDR1 SGHRS and CDR2 YFSETQ come from the germline V gene. The ends were cut back, 0 bases at V and 6 bases at J, with 13 bases in the middle. The CDR3 coding sequence is TGCGCCAGCAGCTTGGCCCCGGGGGGGACTCAGCCCCAGCATTTT. This codes for CASSLAPGGTQPQHF.

This rearrangement joins TRBV6-6 to TRBJ2-7; no clear D gene. The CDR3 is 13 amino acids. V lost 0 bases to trimming and J lost 0 bases, with 3 bases between them. Germline lookup yields CDR1 MNHNY and CDR2 SVGAGI (reference sequence). The CDR3 sequence: CASSYSSSYEQYF. CDR3 coding DNA: TGTGCCAGCAGTTACTCCAGCTCCTACGAGCAGTACTTC.

This chain joins TRBV6-1 and TRBJ2-5; no clear D. The CDR3 is 14 residues long. V gave up 2 bases and J gave up 2 bases, with 9 bases separating them. Germline lookup yields CDR1 MNHNS and CDR2 SASEGT. Here the CDR3 DNA reads TGTGCCAGCAGTGAAAATCACAGTCAAGAGACCCAGTACTTC. It codes for CASSENHSQETQYF.

This clone was detected once. The chain carries TRBV28 and TRBJ1-1; TRBD1 might be the D (5 bases). There are 14 residues in the CDR3. The germline CDR1 and CDR2 sequences are MDHEN and SYDVKM. The V end lost 4 bases, the J end lost 2 bases, and 11 bases lay between the germline ends. The CDR3 reads CASSSMGLNTEAFF. CDR3 nucleotides: TGTGCCAGCAGTTCTATGGGACTCAACACTGAAGCTTTCTTT.

The rearrangement links TRBV5-6 to TRBJ2-5, with a possible D match to TRBD1 (5 bases). The CDR3 runs 14 residues. Trimming pared 0 bases from V and 1 base from J, leaving 7 bases between. Germline CDR1 and CDR2: SGHDT and YYEEEE. The CDR3 bases are TGTGCCAGCAGCTTGGGACAGCTCCAAGAGACCCAGTACTTC. As protein: CASSLGQLQETQYF. Filled out from reference TRBV5-6 and TRBJ2-5, the complete variable domain reads DAGVTQSPTHLIKTRGQQVTLRCSPKSGHDTVSWYQQALGQGPQFIFQYYEEEERQRGNFPDRFSGHQFPNYSSELNVNALLLGDSALYLCASSLGQLQETQYFGPGTRLLVL.

This chain links TRBV5-8 with TRBJ1-5; D is unresolved. CDR1 and CDR2 from the germline V gene are SGHTS and YDEGEE. The V end lost 4 bases, the J end lost 0 bases, and 11 bases lay between the germline ends. The CDR3 is 15 amino acids. In DNA, the CDR3 is TGTGCCAGCAGCCGGATCGTCTATAGCAATCAGCCCCAGCATTTT. This gives the protein CASSRIVYSNQPQHF.

The chain employs TRBV7-6 and TRBJ1-3; TRBD1 agrees at 10 bases. CDR3 length: 19 residues. V shed 4 bases, J shed 0 bases, and the junction held 12 bases outside the gene matches. The germline V gene has CDR1 SGHVS and CDR2 FNYEAQ. The CDR3 sequence is CASSSLKDRGTLSGNTIYF. CDR3 DNA: TGTGCCAGCAGCTCCTTAAAGGACAGGGGGACCCTCTCTGGAAACACCATATATTTT.

This clone was observed once. The rearrangement joins TRBV12-3 or TRBV12-4 to TRBJ2-5, with no clear D. The CDR3 spans 12 residues. V lost 0 bases and J 5 bases, leaving 4 bases between the germline ends. CDR3 sequence: CASSLALETQYF. The CDR3 DNA reads as TGTGCCAGCAGTTTAGCGTTGGAGACCCAGTACTTC.

This clone appeared a single time. This chain uses TRBV11-3 with TRBJ2-7, with 9 bases lining up with TRBD1. The CDR3 contains 15 residues. Germline lookup yields CDR1 SGHNT and CDR2 YENEEA. V dropped 4 bases and J dropped 1; count of bases not matched to a gene: 5. The CDR3 nucleotides read TGTGCCAGCAGCTCCGGACAGGGGCGTTCCTACGAGCAGTACTTC. Protein: CASSSGQGRSYEQYF.

The sample holds one count of this clone. The gene calls are TRBV18 and TRBJ1-2; D unresolved. V was shortened by 0 bases and J by 1 base, with 9 bases between the two germline ends. The CDR3 spans 15 residues. CDR1 KGHSH and CDR2 LQKENI come from the germline V gene. CDR3 in amino acids: CASSPPGDGNYGYTF. The CDR3 nucleotides read TGTGCCAGCTCACCACCTGGGGATGGTAACTATGGCTACACCTTC.

J is TRBJ2-7 and V is TRBV10-3, with 8 bases aligning to TRBD2. The CDR3 sequence is 17 residues long. Germline V lookup: CDR1 ENHRY, CDR2 SYGVKD. The ends lost 6 bases at V and 2 bases at J; junction bases unmatched: 15. The CDR3 region is CAIRSSAGVSGTYEQYF. DNA for the CDR3: TGTGCCATCAGATCGTCCGCCGGGGTTAGCGGGACCTACGAGCAGTACTTC.

This clone was counted only a few times. V usage is TRBV7-9 and J usage is TRBJ2-1; TRBD1 matches at 9 bases. The CDR3 loop spans 14 amino acids. Trimming removed 5 bases from V and 5 bases from J; junction bases left unmatched: 4. Germline V CDR1 and CDR2: SEHNR, FQNEAQ (reference sequence). Here the CDR3 reads CASSNRGRDNEQFF. Here the CDR3 DNA reads TGTGCCAGCAGCAACAGGGGGCGAGACAATGAGCAGTTCTTC.

This rearrangement joins TRBV7-3 to TRBJ2-1, with 7 bases matching TRBD2. The CDR3 consists of 15 residues. The J segment lost 5 bases and the V segment lost 1 base, leaving 5 bases of the junction unmatched. CDR1 SGHTA and CDR2 FQGTGA come from the germline V gene. CDR3 sequence: CASSLIGGSDNEQFF. As DNA, the CDR3 is TGTGCCAGCAGCTTAATCGGGGGGAGCGACAATGAGCAGTTCTTC.

In nucleotides, the CDR3 is TGCAGTGCTAGTAGGGGAACTGGGACCTACGAGCAGTACTTC. It yields the protein CSASRGTGTYEQYF. The gene calls are TRBV20-1 and TRBJ2-7, with D maybe TRBD1 (5 bases). Trimming cost V 3 bases and J 2 bases, with 14 bases left between them. CDR3 length: 14 residues. CDR1 and CDR2 (germline): DFQATT, SNEGSKA (reference sequence).

The chain joins TRBV14 to TRBJ1-1; D ambiguous. Germline V CDR1 and CDR2: SGHDN, FVKESK. The CDR3 has 13 amino acids. The ends were cut back, 4 bases at V and 2 bases at J, with 8 bases in the middle. The CDR3 DNA reads as TGTGCCAGCAGCCGTGGACTCAACACTGAAGCTTTCTTT. Translation: CASSRGLNTEAFF.

The chain links TRBV5-4 to TRBJ2-3; 14 nucleotides agree with TRBD2. Trimming removed 3 bases from V and 13 bases from J; junction bases left unmatched: 10. Germline-derived CDR1 and CDR2 are SGHNT and YYREEE (reference sequence). The CDR3 has 15 residues. CDR3 amino acids: CASSSYSGTSGRKYF. The CDR3 DNA is TGTGCCAGCAGCTCCTATTCCGGGACTAGCGGGAGAAAGTATTTT.

The chain recombines TRBV6-2 or TRBV6-3 with TRBJ2-2; D possibly corresponds to TRBD2 (6 bases). Trimming took off 5 bases at V and 7 bases at J, with 11 bases between the two ends. Germline-derived CDR1 and CDR2 are MNHEY and SVGEGT. The CDR3 has 13 residues. The CDR3 region is CASSIGGDGELFF. CDR3 coding DNA: TGTGCCAGCAGTATCGGAGGGGACGGGGAGCTGTTTTTT.

The rearrangement joins TRBV5-4 to TRBJ1-2; possible D gene TRBD1, 5 bases. The CDR3 is made up of 14 amino acids. Germline V CDR1 and CDR2: SGHNT, YYREEE (reference sequence). The V end lost 3 bases, the J end lost 8 bases, and 17 bases lay between the germline ends. CDR3 loop: CASSYWGRGPGYTF. The CDR3 nucleotides are TGTGCCAGCAGCTACTGGGGTCGGGGACCCGGCTACACCTTC.